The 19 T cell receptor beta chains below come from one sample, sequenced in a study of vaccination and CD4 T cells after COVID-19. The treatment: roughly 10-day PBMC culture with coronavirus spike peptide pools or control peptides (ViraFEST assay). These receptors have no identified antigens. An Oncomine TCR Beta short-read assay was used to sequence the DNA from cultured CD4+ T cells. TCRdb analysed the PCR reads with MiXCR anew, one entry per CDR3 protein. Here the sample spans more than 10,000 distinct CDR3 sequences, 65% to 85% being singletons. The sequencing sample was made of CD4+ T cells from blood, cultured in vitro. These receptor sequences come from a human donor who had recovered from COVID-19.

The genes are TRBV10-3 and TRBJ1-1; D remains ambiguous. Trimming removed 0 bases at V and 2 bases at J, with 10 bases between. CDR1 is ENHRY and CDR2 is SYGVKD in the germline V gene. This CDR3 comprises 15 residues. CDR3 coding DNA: TGTGCCATCAGTGAGTCCACGGGGTCAAACACTGAAGCTTTCTTT. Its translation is CAISESTGSNTEAFF.

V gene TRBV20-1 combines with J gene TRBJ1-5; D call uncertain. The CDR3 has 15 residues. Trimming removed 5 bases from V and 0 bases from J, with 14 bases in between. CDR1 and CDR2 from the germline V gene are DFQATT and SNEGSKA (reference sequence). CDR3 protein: CSARGLSTSNQPQHF. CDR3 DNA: TGCAGTGCTCGAGGACTCTCTACTAGCAATCAGCCCCAGCATTTT.

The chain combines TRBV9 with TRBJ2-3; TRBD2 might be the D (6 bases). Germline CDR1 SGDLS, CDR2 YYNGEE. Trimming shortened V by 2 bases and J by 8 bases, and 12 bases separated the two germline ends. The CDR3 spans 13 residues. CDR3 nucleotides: TGTGCCAGCAGCGTCGCCGGGGGTGGTACGCAGTATTTT. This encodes CASSVAGGGTQYF.

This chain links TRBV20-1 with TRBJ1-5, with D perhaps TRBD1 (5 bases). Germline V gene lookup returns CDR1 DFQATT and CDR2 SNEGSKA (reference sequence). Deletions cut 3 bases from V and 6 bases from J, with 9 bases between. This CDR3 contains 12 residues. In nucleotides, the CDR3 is TGCAGTGCTAGGAGGCAGGGTCAGCCCCAGCATTTT. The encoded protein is CSARRQGQPQHF.

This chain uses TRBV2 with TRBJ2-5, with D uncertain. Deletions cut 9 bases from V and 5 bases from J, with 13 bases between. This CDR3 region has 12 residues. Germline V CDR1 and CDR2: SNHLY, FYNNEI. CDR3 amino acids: CARGSRRETQYF. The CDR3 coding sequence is TGTGCCAGGGGCTCCAGGCGGGAGACCCAGTACTTC.

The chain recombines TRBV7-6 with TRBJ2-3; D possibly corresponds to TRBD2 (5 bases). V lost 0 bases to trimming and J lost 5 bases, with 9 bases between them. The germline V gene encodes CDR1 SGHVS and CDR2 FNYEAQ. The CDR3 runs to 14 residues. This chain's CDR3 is CASSLAGEEDTQYF. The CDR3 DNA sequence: TGTGCCAGCAGCTTAGCGGGAGAAGAAGATACGCAGTATTTT.

Here the CDR3 reads CASSLGVRYGYTF. CDR3 coding DNA: TGCGCCAGCAGCTTGGGAGTGCGATATGGCTACACCTTC. V and J are TRBV5-1 and TRBJ1-2; D remains ambiguous. In germline, CDR1 is SGHRS, CDR2 YFSETQ. V was clipped by 0 bases and J by 5 bases, with 8 bases between them. The CDR3 loop spans 13 amino acids.

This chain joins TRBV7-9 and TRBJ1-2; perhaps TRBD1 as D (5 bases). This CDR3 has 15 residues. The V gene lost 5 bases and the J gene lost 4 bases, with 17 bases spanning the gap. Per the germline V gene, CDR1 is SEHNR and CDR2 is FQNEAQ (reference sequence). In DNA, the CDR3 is TGTGCCAGCAGCCCCCGTGAAGGGGCCTCCTATGGCTACACCTTC. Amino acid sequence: CASSPREGASYGYTF.

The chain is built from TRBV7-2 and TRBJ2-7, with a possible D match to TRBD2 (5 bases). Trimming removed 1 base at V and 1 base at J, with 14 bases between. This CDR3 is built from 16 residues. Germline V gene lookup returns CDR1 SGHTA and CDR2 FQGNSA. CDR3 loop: CASSLVVSPGSYEQYF. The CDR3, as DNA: TGTGCCAGCAGCTTAGTGGTCAGTCCGGGATCCTACGAGCAGTACTTC.

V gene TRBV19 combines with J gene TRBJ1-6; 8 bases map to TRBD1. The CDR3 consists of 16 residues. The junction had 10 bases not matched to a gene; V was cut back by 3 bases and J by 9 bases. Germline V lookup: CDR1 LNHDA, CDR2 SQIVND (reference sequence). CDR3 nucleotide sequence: TGTGCCAGTAGTATGGGCGAACAGGGGGTCGGTTCACCCCTCCACTTT. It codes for CASSMGEQGVGSPLHF. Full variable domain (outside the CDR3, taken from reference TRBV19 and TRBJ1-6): DGGITQSPKYLFRKEGQNVTLSCEQNLNHDAMYWYRQDPGQGLRLIYYSQIVNDFQKGDIAEGYSVSREKKESFPLTVTSAQKNPTAFYLCASSMGEQGVGSPLHFGNGTRLTVT.

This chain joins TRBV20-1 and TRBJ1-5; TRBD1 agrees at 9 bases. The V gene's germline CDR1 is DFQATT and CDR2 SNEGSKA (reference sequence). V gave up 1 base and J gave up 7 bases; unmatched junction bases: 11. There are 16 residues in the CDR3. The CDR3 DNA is TGCAGTGCTAGAGGACCGCCGGGACAGGGTAGCCAGCCCCAGCATTTT. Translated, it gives CSARGPPGQGSQPQHF.

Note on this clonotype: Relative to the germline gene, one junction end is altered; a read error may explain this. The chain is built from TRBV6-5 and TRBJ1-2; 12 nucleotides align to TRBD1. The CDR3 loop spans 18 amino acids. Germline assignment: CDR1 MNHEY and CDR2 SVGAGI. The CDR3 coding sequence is TGTGCCAGCAGCTACTCCCTCGGGACAGGGGGCTATGCCTATGGCTACACCTTC. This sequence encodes CASSYSLGTGGYAYGYTF.

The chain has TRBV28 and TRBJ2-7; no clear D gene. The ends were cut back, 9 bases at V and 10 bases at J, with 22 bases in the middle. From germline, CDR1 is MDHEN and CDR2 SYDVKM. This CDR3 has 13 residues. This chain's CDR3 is CASENGLTRPQYF. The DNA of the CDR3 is TGTGCCAGTGAGAATGGGCTTACCCGGCCACAGTACTTC. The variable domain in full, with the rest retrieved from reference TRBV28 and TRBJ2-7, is DVKVTQSSRYLVKRTGEKVFLECVQDMDHENMFWYRQDPGLGLRLIYFSYDVKMKEKGDIPEGYSVSREKKERFSLILESASTNQTSMYLCASENGLTRPQYFGPGTRLTVT.

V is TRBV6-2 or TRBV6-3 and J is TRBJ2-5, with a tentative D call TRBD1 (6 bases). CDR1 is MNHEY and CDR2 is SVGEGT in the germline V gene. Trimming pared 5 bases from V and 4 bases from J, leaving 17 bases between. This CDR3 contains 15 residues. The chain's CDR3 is CASSIPGAKRETQYF. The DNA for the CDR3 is TGTGCCAGCAGTATACCAGGGGCCAAACGAGAGACCCAGTACTTC.

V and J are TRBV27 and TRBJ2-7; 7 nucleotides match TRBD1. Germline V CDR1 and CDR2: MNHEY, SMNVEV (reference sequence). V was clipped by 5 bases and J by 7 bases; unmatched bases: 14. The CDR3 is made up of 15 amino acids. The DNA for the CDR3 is TGTGCCAGCAGTCCCCTGACAGGGATGCTACGGGAGCAGTACTTC. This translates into CASSPLTGMLREQYF.

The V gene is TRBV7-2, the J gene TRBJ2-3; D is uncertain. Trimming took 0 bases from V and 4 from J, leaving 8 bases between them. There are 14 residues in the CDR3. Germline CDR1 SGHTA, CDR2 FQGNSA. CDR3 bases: TGTGCCAGCAGCTTAGCGCGGCCCCCAGATACGCAGTATTTT. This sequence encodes CASSLARPPDTQYF.

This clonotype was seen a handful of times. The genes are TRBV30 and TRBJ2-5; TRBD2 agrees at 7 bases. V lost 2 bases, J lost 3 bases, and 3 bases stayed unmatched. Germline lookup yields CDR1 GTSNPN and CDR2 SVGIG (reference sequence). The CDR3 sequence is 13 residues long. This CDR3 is CAWSLGGKETQYF. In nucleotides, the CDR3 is TGTGCCTGGAGTCTGGGGGGGAAAGAGACCCAGTACTTC.

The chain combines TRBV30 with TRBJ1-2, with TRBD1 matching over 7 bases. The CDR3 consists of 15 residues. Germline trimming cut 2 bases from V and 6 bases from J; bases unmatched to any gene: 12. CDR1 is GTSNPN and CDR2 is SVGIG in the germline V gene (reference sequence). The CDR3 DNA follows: TGTGCCTGGAGTCGAGGCCTTCAGGGGGACGATGGCTACACCTTC. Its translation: CAWSRGLQGDDGYTF.

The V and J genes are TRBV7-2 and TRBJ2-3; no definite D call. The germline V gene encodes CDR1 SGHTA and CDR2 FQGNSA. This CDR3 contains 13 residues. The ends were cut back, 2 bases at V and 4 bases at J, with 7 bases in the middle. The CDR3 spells CASSLRRADTQYF. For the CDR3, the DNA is TGTGCCAGCAGCTTACGAAGAGCAGATACGCAGTATTTT.